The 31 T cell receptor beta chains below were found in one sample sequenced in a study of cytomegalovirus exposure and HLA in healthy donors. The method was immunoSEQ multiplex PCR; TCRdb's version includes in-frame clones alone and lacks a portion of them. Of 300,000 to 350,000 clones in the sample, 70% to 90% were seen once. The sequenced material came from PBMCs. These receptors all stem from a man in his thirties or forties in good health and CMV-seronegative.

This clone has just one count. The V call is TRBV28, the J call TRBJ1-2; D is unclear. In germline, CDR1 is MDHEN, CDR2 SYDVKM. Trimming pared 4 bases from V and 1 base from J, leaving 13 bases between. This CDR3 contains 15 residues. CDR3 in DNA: TGTGCCAGCAGTTCCTTCGAGGGAGGTAACTATGGCTACACCTTC. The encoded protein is CASSSFEGGNYGYTF.

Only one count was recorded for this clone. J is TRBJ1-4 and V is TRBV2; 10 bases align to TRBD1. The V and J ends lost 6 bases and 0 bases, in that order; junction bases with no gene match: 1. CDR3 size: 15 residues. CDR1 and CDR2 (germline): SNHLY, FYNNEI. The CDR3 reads CASRGQGATNEKLFF. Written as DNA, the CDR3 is TGTGCCAGCAGAGGACAGGGGGCAACTAATGAAAAACTGTTTTTT.

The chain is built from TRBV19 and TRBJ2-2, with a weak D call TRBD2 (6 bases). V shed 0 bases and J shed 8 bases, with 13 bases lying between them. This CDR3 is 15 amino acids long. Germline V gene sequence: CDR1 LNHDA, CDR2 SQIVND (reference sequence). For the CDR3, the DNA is TGTGCCAGTAGTATAGACAGGAGGGCTATAGGGGAGCTGTTTTTT. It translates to CASSIDRRAIGELFF.

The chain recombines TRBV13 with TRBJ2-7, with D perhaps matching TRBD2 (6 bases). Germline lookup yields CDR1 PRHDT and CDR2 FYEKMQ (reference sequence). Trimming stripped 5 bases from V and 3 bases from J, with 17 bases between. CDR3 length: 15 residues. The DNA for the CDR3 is TGTGCCAGCAGCAGTGACGTGGGGGGAAACTACGAGCAGTACTTC. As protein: CASSSDVGGNYEQYF.

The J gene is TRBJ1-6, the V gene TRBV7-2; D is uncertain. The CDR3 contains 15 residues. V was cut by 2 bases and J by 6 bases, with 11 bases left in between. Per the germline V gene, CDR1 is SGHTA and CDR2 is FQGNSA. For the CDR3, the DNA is TGTGCCAGCAGCTTAACCGGGTTGGGTAATTCACCCCTCCACTTT. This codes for CASSLTGLGNSPLHF.

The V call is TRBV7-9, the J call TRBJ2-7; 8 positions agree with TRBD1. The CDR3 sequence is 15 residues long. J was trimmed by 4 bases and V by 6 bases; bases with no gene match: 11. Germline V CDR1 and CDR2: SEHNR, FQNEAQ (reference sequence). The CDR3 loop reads CASSSGQGSGYEQYF. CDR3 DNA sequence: TGTGCCAGCAGTTCTGGACAGGGCAGCGGTTACGAGCAGTACTTC.

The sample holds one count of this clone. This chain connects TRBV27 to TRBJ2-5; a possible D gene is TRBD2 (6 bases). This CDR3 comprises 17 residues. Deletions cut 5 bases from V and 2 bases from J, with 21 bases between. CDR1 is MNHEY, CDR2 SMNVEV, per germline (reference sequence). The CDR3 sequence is CASSLSLGGSGQETQYF. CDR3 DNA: TGTGCCAGCAGTCTCTCCTTGGGGGGTTCGGGGCAAGAGACCCAGTACTTC.

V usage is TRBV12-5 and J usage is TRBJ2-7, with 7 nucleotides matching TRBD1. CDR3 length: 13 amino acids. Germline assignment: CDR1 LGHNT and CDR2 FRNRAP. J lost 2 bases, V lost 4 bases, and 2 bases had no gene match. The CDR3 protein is CASGSGTAYEQYF. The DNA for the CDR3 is TGTGCTAGTGGTTCCGGGACAGCCTACGAGCAGTACTTC. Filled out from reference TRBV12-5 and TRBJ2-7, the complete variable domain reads DARVTQTPRHKVTEMGQEVTMRCQPILGHNTVFWYRQTMMQGLELLAYFRNRAPLDDSGMPKDRFSAEMPDATLATLKIQPSEPRDSAVYFCASGSGTAYEQYFGPGTRLTVT.

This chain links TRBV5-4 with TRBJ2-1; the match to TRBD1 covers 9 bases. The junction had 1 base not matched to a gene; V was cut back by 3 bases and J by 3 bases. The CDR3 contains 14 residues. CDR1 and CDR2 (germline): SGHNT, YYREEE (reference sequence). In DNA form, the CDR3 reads TGTGCCAGCAGCTCGGGACAGGGCTACAATGAGCAGTTCTTC. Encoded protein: CASSSGQGYNEQFF.

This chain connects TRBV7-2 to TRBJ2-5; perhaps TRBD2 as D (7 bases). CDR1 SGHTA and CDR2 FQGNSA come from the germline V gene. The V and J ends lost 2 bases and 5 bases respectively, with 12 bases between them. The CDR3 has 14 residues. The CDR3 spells CASSLTGGLETQYF. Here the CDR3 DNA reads TGTGCCAGCAGCTTAACGGGGGGCCTCGAGACCCAGTACTTC.

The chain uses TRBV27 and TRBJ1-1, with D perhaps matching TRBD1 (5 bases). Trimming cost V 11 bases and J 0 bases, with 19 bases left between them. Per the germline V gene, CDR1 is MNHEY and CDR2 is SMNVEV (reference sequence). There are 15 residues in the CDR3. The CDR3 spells CASRTWGRMNTEAFF. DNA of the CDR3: TGTGCCTCCCGGACCTGGGGCAGAATGAACACTGAAGCTTTCTTT.

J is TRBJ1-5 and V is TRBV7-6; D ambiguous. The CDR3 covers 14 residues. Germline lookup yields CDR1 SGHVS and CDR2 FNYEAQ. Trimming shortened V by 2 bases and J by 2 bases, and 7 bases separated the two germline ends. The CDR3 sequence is CASSLLGGNQPQHF. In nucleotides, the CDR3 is TGTGCCAGCAGCTTACTAGGTGGCAATCAGCCCCAGCATTTT. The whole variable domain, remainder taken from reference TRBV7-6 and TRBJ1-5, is GAGVSQSPRYKVTKRGQDVALRCDPISGHVSLYWYRQALGQGPEFLTYFNYEAQQDKSGLPNDRFSAERPEGSISTLTIQRTEQRDSAMYRCASSLLGGNQPQHFGDGTRLSIL.

The CDR3 sequence: CASSPRGVAGGSQYF. The CDR3 nucleotides read TGTGCCAGCAGCCCACGTGGGGTAGCGGGGGGATCCCAGTACTTC. The V and J genes are TRBV11-2 and TRBJ2-5, with TRBD2 identical over 10 bases. This CDR3 region has 15 residues. The V segment lost 5 bases and the J segment 9 bases; nucleotides outside the gene matches: 12. CDR1 and CDR2 from the germline V gene are SGHAT and FQNNGV.

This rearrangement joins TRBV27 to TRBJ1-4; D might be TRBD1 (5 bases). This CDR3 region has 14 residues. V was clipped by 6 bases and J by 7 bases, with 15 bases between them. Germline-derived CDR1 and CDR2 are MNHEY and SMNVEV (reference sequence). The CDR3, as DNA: TGTGCCAGCAGCGGGGGAGGCTTGGGTGAAAAACTGTTTTTT. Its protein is CASSGGGLGEKLFF.

The CDR3 region has the DNA TGTGCCAGTACCCACCTTAGGGGCCAGGGAGGCTATGGCTACACCTTC. Residues: CASTHLRGQGGYGYTF. V is TRBV19 and J is TRBJ1-2, with D possibly being TRBD1 (5 bases). Germline V CDR1 and CDR2: LNHDA, SQIVND (reference sequence). The V end lost 7 bases, the J end lost 4 bases, and 22 bases lay between the germline ends. The CDR3 sequence is 16 residues long.

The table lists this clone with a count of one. This CDR3 reads CASSQDLGTDIPRLNTEAFF. CDR3 DNA sequence: TGCGCCAGCAGCCAAGATCTTGGGACAGATATTCCGCGACTGAACACTGAAGCTTTCTTT. The rearrangement links TRBV4-3 to TRBJ1-1; 7 nucleotides line up with TRBD1. Germline assignment: CDR1 LGHNA and CDR2 YSLEER. The CDR3 is 20 residues long. Trimming removed 0 bases from V and 0 bases from J; junction bases left unmatched: 16.

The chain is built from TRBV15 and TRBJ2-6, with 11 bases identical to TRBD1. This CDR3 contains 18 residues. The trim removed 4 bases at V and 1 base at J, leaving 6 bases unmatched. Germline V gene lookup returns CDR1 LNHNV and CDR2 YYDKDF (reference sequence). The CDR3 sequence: CATSTGTGGQSGANVLTF. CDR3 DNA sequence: TGTGCCACCAGCACAGGGACAGGGGGACAATCTGGGGCCAACGTCCTGACTTTC.

The CDR3 DNA sequence: TGTGCCGGTAGGACAGGCTTTGATGGCTACACCTTC. Translating gives CAGRTGFDGYTF. J is TRBJ1-2 and V is TRBV2, with 7 bases that match TRBD1. With V trimmed by 11 bases and J by 6 bases, 9 bases remained unmatched. This CDR3 comprises 12 residues. Germline values: CDR1 SNHLY, CDR2 FYNNEI.

CDR3 amino acids: CASSLVLAGGQETQYF. CDR3 DNA sequence: TGTGCCAGCAGCTTAGTACTAGCGGGGGGCCAAGAGACCCAGTACTTC. This sequence joins TRBV7-2 and TRBJ2-5; 12 nucleotides line up with TRBD2. Per germline, CDR1 SGHTA and CDR2 FQGNSA. The junction had 1 base not matched to a gene; V was cut back by 1 base and J by 1 base. There are 16 residues in the CDR3.

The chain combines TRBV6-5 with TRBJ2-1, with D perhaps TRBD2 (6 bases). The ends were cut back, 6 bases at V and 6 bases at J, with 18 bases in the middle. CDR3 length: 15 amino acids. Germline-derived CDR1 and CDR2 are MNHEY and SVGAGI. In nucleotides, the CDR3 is TGTGCCAGCAGACCCGTTAGCGGAACCTTCAATGAGCAGTTCTTC. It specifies CASRPVSGTFNEQFF.

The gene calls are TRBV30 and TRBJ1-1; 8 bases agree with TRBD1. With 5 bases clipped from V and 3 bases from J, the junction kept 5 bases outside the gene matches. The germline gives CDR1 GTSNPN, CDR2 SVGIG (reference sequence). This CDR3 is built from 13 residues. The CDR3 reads CAWRTGRYTEAFF. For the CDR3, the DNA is TGTGCCTGGCGGACAGGGAGATACACTGAAGCTTTCTTT.

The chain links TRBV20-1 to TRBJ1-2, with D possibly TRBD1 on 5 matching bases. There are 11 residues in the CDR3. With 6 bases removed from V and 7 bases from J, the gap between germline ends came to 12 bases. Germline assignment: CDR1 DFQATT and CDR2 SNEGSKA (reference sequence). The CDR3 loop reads CSAIQTVGYTF. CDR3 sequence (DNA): TGCAGTGCCATCCAGACAGTTGGCTACACCTTC.

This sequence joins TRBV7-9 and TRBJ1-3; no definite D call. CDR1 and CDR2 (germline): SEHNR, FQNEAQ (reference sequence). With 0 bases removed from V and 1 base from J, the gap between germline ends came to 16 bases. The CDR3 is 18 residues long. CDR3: CASSLAEGTRISGNTIYF. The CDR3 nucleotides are TGTGCCAGCAGCTTAGCGGAGGGAACCCGGATATCTGGAAACACCATATATTTT.

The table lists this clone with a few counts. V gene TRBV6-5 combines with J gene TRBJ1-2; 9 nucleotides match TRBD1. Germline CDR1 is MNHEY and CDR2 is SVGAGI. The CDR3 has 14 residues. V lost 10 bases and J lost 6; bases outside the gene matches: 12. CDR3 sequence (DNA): TGTGCCACCAGGGGGACAGGGATCTCTCATGGCTACACCTTC. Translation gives CATRGTGISHGYTF.

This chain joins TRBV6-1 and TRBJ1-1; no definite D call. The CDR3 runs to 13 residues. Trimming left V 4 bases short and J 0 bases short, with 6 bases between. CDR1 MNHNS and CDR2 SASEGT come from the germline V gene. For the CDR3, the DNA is TGTGCCAGCAGTGTTTCATTGAACACTGAAGCTTTCTTT. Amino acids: CASSVSLNTEAFF.

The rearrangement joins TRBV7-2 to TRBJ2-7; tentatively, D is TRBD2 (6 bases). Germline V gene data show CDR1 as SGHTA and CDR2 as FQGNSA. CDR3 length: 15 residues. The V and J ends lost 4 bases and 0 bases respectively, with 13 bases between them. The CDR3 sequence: CASSSSGPSSYEQYF. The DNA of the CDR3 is TGTGCCAGCAGCTCGAGCGGGCCCAGCTCCTACGAGCAGTACTTC.

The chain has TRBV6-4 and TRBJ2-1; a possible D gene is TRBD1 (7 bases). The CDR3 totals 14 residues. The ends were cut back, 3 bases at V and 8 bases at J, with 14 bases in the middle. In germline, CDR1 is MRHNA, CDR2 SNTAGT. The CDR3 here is CASSEGGGEDEQFF. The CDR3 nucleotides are TGTGCCAGCAGTGAAGGAGGGGGCGAAGATGAGCAGTTCTTC.

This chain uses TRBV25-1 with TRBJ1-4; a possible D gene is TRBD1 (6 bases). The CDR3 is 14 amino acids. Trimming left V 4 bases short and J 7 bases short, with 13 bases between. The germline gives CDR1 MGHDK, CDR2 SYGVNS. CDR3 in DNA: TGTGCCAGCAGTGGAGGGGGTGGGAGTGAAAAACTGTTTTTT. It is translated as CASSGGGGSEKLFF.

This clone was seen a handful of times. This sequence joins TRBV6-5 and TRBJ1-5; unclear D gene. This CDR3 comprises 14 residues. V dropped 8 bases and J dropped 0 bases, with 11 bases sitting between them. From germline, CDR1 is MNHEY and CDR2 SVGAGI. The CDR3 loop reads CASAPGYSNQPQHF. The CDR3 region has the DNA TGTGCCAGCGCCCCGGGATATAGCAATCAGCCCCAGCATTTT.

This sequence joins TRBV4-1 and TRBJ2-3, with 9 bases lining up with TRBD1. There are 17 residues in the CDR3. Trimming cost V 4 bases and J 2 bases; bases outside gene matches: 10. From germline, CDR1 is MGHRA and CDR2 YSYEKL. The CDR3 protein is CASSRANRGLVTDTQYF. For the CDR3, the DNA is TGCGCCAGCAGCCGTGCGAACAGGGGGCTTGTCACAGATACGCAGTATTTT.

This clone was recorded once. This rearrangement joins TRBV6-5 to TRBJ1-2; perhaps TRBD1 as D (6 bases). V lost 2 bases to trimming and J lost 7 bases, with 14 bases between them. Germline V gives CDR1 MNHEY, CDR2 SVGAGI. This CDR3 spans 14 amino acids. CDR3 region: CASSYGQIPAGYTF. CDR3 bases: TGTGCCAGCAGTTACGGACAGATTCCGGCTGGCTACACCTTC.